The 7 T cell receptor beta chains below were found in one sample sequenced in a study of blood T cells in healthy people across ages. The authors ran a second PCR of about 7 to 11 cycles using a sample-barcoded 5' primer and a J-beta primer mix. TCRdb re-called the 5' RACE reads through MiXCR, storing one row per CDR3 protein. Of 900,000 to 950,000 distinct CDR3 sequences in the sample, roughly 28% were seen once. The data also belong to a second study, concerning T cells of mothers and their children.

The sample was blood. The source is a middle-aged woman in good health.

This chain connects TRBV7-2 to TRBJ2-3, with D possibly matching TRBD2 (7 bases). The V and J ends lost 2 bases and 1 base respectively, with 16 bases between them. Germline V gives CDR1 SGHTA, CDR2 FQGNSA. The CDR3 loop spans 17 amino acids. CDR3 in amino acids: CASSLRQGGAGTDTQYF. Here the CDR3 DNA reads TGTGCCAGCAGCTTACGCCAAGGGGGGGCGGGCACAGATACGCAGTATTTT.

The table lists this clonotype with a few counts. CDR3 in DNA: TGCGCCAGCAGCCAAGAGAGCCAGAGTTCCTACGAGCAGTACTTC. It encodes CASSQESQSSYEQYF. V and J are TRBV4-3 and TRBJ2-7; D remains ambiguous. CDR1 LGHNA and CDR2 YSLEER come from the germline V gene. Trimming removed 0 bases at V and 1 base at J, with 10 bases between. The CDR3 totals 15 residues.

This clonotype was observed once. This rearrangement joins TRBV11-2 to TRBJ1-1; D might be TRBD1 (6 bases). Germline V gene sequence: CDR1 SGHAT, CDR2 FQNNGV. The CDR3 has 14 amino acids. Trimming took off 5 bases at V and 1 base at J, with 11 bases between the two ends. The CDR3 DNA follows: TGTGCCAGCAGCATGGGACAAACGAACACTGAAGCTTTCTTT. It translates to CASSMGQTNTEAFF.

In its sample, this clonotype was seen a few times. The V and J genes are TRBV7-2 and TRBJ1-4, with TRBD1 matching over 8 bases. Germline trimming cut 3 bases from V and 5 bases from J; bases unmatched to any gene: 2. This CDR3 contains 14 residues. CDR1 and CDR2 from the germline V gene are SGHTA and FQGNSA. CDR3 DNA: TGTGCCAGCAGCTTGACAGGGGACAATGAAAAACTGTTTTTT. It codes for CASSLTGDNEKLFF. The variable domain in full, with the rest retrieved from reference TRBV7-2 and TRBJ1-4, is GAGVSQSPSNKVTEKGKDVELRCDPISGHTALYWYRQSLGQGLEFLIYFQGNSAPDKSGLPSDRFSAERTGGSVSTLTIQRTQQEDSAVYLCASSLTGDNEKLFFGSGTQLSVL.

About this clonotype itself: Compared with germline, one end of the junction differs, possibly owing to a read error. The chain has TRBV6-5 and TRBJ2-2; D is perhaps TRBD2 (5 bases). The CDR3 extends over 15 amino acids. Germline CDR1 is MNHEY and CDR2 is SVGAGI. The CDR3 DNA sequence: TGTGCCAGCAGAAAAGAAGGGTTGGTCACCGGGGAGCGGTTTTTT. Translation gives CASRKEGLVTGERFF.

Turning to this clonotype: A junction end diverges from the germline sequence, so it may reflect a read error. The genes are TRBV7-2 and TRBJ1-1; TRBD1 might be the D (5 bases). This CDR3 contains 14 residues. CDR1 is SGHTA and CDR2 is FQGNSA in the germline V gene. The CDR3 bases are TGTGCCGGCAGCTCCGGTCCGGGGCAGACTGAAGCTTTCTTT. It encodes CAGSSGPGQTEAFF. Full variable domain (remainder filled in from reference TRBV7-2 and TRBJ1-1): GAGVSQSPSNKVTEKGKDVELRCDPISGHTALYWYRQSLGQGLEFLIYFQGNSAPDKSGLPSDRFSAERTGGSVSTLTIQRTQQEDSAVYLCAGSSGPGQTEAFFGQGTRLTVV.

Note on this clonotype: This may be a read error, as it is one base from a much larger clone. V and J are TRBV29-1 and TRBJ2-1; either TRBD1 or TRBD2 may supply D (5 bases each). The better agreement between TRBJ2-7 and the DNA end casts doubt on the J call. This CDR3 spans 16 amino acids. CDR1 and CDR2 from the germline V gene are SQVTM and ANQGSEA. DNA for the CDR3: TGCAGCGTTGAGAGGGACGGATACTCTTCCTACAATGAGCAGTACTTC. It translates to CSVERDGYSSYNEQYF.